Listed below are T cell receptor beta chains from one sample, sequenced in a study of blood T cell repertoires in COVID-19. Clones were sequenced by immunoSEQ multiplex PCR, and TCRdb holds only the in-frame ones, with some missing. The table has more than 150,000 clones, 75% to 80% seen once. The specimen sequenced was peripheral blood. Source of these receptors: a woman aged 65 to 85 with acute or convalescent COVID-19. Both conserved end residues are part of each CDR3. The D gene is left open where the match is weak. A clone size is listed for some rows: how often the clone was seen (once, few, many), or a class if it is expanded.

TRBV6-5,TRBJ1-1,once,TRBD1,CASSYLRTGGTEAFF,TGTGCCAGCAGTTACCTTCGGACAGGGGGCACTGAAGCTTTCTTT
TRBV6-5,TRBJ2-1,NA,TRBD2,CASSYKQAGGQNEQFF,TGTGCCAGCAGTTATAAACAGGCGGGAGGGCAAAATGAGCAGTTCTTC
TRBV5-1,TRBJ1-3,NA,NA,CASSLRNGLSGNTIYF,TGCGCCAGCAGCTTGCGTAATGGCCTCTCTGGAAACACCATATATTTT
TRBV15,TRBJ2-7,few,NA,CATSRGLSTFEQYF,TGTGCCACCAGCCGGGGTCTATCTACCTTCGAGCAGTACTTC
TRBV30,TRBJ1-3,NA,NA,CAWMTAGGNTIYF,TGTGCCTGGATGACAGCTGGTGGAAACACCATATATTTT
TRBV19,TRBJ2-2,NA,TRBD2,CASSIGAGRTGELFF,TGTGCCAGTTCTATCGGAGCGGGACGTACCGGGGAGCTGTTTTTT
TRBV5-1,TRBJ2-3,NA,NA,CASSLTSTDTQYF,TGCGCCAGCAGCCTCACTAGCACAGATACGCAGTATTTT
TRBV29-1,TRBJ2-5,few,TRBD1,CSAYALTGDGTQYF,TGCAGCGCTTATGCACTAACAGGGGATGGGACCCAGTACTTC
TRBV2,TRBJ2-7,NA,TRBD2,CASTLAGGISEQYF,TGTGCCAGCACTTTAGCGGGAGGGATATCCGAGCAGTACTTC
TRBV15,TRBJ2-1,NA,TRBD2,CATSRGTSGAAGSSYNEQFF,TGTGCCACCAGCAGAGGGACTAGCGGGGCCGCTGGAAGCTCCTACAATGAGCAGTTCTTC
TRBV3-1/TRBV3-2,TRBJ2-5,few,NA,CASSQRDGGLETQYF,TGTGCCAGCAGCCAAAGGGACGGGGGGCTGGAGACCCAGTACTTC
TRBV27,TRBJ2-2,many,NA,CASSFKTTGELFF,TGTGCCAGCAGTTTCAAGACAACCGGGGAGCTGTTTTTT
TRBV10-3,TRBJ2-5,once,NA,CAISRTGREGETQYF,TGTGCCATCAGTCGGACAGGTCGGGAGGGAGAGACCCAGTACTTC
TRBV21-1,TRBJ2-3,NA,NA,CASSKGGRRERSTDTQYF,TGTGCCAGCAGCAAAGGAGGGAGGCGGGAGAGGAGCACAGATACGCAGTATTTT
TRBV30,TRBJ1-1,NA,TRBD1,CAWSTGQVVAEAFF,TGTGCCTGGAGTACGGGACAGGTAGTCGCTGAAGCTTTCTTT
TRBV29-1,TRBJ1-4,NA,NA,CSVAAGTSNSEKLFF,TGCAGCGTTGCCGCGGGGACTTCTAACAGTGAAAAACTGTTTTTT
TRBV5-4,TRBJ1-1,NA,NA,CASSQNTEAFF,TGTGCCAGCAGCCAGAACACTGAAGCTTTCTTT
TRBV7-3,TRBJ2-2,once,TRBD2,CASSLGLAGGAGELFF,TGTGCCAGCAGCTTGGGACTAGCGGGAGGGGCCGGGGAGCTGTTTTTT
TRBV19,TRBJ1-4,NA,TRBD1,CASSRRQGVYEKLFF,TGTGCCAGTAGTAGGCGACAGGGGGTTTATGAAAAACTGTTTTTT
TRBV19,TRBJ1-1,NA,NA,CASSIVENMNTEAFF,TGTGCCAGTAGTATAGTGGAGAACATGAACACTGAAGCTTTCTTT
TRBV7-6,TRBJ1-1,NA,NA,CASSLQGFMNTEAFF,TGTGCCAGCAGCTTACAGGGGTTCATGAACACTGAAGCTTTCTTT
TRBV6-6,TRBJ2-7,NA,NA,CATRSGTLNYEQYF,TGTGCCACCCGATCCGGGACACTAAACTACGAGCAGTACTTC
TRBV2,TRBJ2-3,NA,NA,CASSVWDSTDTQYF,TGTGCCAGCAGTGTCTGGGACTCCACAGATACGCAGTATTTT
TRBV18,TRBJ2-1,NA,NA,CASSPWWETYNEQFF,TGTGCCAGCTCACCATGGTGGGAGACGTACAATGAGCAGTTCTTC
TRBV19,TRBJ1-4,NA,NA,CASSTQGSLSEKLFF,TGTGCCAGTAGTACGCAGGGAAGTCTGAGTGAAAAACTGTTTTTT
TRBV3-1/TRBV3-2,TRBJ1-2,NA,TRBD1,CASSLQGALGYGYTF,TGTGCCAGCAGCCTACAGGGGGCTCTTGGCTATGGCTACACCTTC
TRBV27,TRBJ2-7,NA,TRBD2,CASSSHGLAGYEQYF,TGTGCCAGCAGTTCGCACGGGCTAGCGGGGTACGAGCAGTACTTC
TRBV10-1,TRBJ2-5,NA,NA,CASSESLGERETQYF,TGCGCCAGCAGTGAGAGTCTCGGGGAAAGGGAGACCCAGTACTTC
TRBV7-9,TRBJ1-6,NA,TRBD1,CAGGDRGSSPLHF,TGTGCCGGAGGGGACAGGGGTAGTTCACCCCTCCACTTT
TRBV6-5,TRBJ1-3,NA,TRBD1,CASRQGTGNTIYF,TGTGCCAGCAGACAGGGGACTGGAAACACCATATATTTT
TRBV5-1,TRBJ2-2,NA,NA,CASSFWGVTEVEDTGELFF,TGCGCCAGCAGCTTTTGGGGGGTAACAGAGGTGGAAGACACCGGGGAGCTGTTTTTT
TRBV9,TRBJ2-2,NA,TRBD2,CASSTLTSVGELFF,TGTGCCAGCAGCACCCTAACTAGCGTTGGGGAGCTGTTTTTT
TRBV3-1/TRBV3-2,TRBJ1-6,NA,NA,CASSPGTPNSPLHF,TGTGCCAGCAGCCCGGGGACACCTAATTCACCCCTCCACTTT
TRBV7-9,TRBJ1-2,NA,NA,CASSLVRQNDDYTF,TGTGCCAGCAGCTTAGTTAGACAAAATGACGACTACACCTTC
TRBV29-1,TRBJ2-1,NA,TRBD2,CSVEHSRGTYNEQFF,TGCAGCGTTGAACATTCGCGGGGGACCTACAATGAGCAGTTCTTC
TRBV10-1,TRBJ2-1,once,TRBD2,CASSDASGPYNEQFF,TGCGCCAGCAGTGATGCTAGCGGGCCCTACAATGAGCAGTTCTTC
TRBV30,TRBJ1-5,NA,NA,CAWKGGSGQPQHF,TGTGCCTGGAAAGGCGGCTCCGGTCAGCCCCAGCATTTT
TRBV5-1,TRBJ2-1,NA,NA,CASSPGNRVDEQFF,TGCGCCAGCAGCCCTGGGAACAGGGTCGATGAGCAGTTCTTC
TRBV5-1,TRBJ2-7,few,TRBD1,CASSLQGQGTYEQYF,TGCGCCAGCAGCCTGCAAGGACAGGGGACATACGAGCAGTACTTC
TRBV6-5,TRBJ1-5,NA,TRBD1,CASSTTPGGNQPQHF,TGTGCCAGCAGTACAACTCCAGGGGGGAATCAGCCCCAGCATTTT
TRBV5-6,TRBJ1-5,NA,NA,CASSFWGLNSNQPQHF,TGTGCCAGCAGCTTTTGGGGGCTTAATAGCAATCAGCCCCAGCATTTT
TRBV6-1,TRBJ2-2,once,TRBD1,CASSAGTAEILNTGELFF,TGTGCCAGCAGTGCCGGGACAGCGGAGATACTTAACACCGGGGAGCTGTTTTTT
TRBV5-1,TRBJ2-2,once,NA,CASSLEGQTTGELFF,TGCGCCAGCAGCTTGGAGGGACAAACCACCGGGGAGCTGTTTTTT
TRBV18,TRBJ2-7,NA,NA,CASSPSKERSEQYF,TGTGCCAGCTCACCTAGCAAAGAAAGAAGCGAGCAGTACTTC
TRBV5-1,TRBJ2-3,NA,TRBD1,CASTSQGDSNTQYF,TGCGCCAGCACGTCCCAGGGGGATTCGAATACGCAGTATTTT
TRBV4-1,TRBJ1-3,NA,NA,CASSQERSRGSGNTIYF,TGCGCCAGCAGCCAAGAGCGTAGCAGGGGCTCTGGAAACACCATATATTTT
TRBV10-3,TRBJ2-1,NA,NA,CAIRSLAAGSAYNEQFF,TGTGCCATCAGGAGCCTCGCGGCGGGATCTGCCTACAATGAGCAGTTCTTC